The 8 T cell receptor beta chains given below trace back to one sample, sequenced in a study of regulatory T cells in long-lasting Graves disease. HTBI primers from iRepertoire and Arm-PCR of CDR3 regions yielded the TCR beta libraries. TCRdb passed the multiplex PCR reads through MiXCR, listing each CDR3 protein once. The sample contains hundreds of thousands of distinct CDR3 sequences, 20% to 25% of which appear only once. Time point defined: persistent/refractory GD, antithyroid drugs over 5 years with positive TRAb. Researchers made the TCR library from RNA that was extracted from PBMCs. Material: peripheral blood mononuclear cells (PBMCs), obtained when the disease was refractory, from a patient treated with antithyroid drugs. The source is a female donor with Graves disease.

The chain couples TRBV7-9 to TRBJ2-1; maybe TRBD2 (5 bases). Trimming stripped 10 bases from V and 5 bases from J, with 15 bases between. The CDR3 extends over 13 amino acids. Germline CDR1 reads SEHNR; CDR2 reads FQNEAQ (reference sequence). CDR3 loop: CATLSGRDNEQFF. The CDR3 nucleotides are TGTGCCACCCTAAGTGGGCGGGACAATGAGCAGTTCTTC. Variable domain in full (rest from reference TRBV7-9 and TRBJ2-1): DTGVSQNPRHKITKRGQNVTFRCDPISEHNRLYWYRQTLGQGPEFLTYFQNEAQLEKSRLLSDRFSAERPKGSFSTLEIQRTEQGDSAMYLCATLSGRDNEQFFGPGTRLTVL.

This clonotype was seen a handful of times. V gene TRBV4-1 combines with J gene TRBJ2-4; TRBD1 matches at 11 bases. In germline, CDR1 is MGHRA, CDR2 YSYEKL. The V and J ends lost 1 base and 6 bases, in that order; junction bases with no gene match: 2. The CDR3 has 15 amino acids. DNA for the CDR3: TGCGCCAGCAGCCAAGGCGGGACAGGGGGAAACATTCAGTACTTC. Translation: CASSQGGTGGNIQYF.

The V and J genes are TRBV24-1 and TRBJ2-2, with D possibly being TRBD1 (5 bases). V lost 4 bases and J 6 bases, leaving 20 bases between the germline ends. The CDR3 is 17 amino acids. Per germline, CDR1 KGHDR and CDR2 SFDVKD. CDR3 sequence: CATSDPRQGNAPGELFF. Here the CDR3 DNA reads TGTGCCACCAGTGACCCCCGGCAGGGCAACGCTCCCGGGGAGCTGTTTTTT.

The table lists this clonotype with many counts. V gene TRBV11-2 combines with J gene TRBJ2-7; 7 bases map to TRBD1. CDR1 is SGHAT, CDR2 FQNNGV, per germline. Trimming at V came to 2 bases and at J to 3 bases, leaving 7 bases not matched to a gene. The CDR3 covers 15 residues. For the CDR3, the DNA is TGTGCCAGCAGCTTAACAGGGGACGGATACTACGAGCAGTACTTC. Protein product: CASSLTGDGYYEQYF.

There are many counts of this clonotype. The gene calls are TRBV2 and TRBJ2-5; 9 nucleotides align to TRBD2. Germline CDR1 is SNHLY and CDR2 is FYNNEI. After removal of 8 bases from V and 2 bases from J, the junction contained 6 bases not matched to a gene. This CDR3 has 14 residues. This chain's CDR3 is CASAPGLAQETQYF. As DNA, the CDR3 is TGTGCCAGCGCTCCTGGACTAGCGCAAGAGACCCAGTACTTC.

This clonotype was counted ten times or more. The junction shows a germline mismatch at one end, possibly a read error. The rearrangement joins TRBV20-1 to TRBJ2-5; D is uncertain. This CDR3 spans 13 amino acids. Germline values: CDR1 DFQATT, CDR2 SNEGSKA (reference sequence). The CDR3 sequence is CSAGEVGQETQYF. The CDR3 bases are TGCAGTGCTGGAGAGGTGGGCCAAGAGACCCAGTACTTC.

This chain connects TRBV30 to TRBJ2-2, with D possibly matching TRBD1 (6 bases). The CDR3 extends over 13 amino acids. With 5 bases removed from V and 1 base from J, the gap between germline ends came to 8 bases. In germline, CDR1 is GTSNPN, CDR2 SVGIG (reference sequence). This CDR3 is CAWATGNTGELFF. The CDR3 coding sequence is TGTGCCTGGGCGACAGGGAACACCGGGGAGCTGTTTTTT.

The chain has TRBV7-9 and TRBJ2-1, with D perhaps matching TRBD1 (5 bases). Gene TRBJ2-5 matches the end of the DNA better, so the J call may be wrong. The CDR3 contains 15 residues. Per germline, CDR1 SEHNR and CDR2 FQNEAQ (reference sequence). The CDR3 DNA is TGTGCCAGCAGCTTAGGTACAGACAGCCAAGAGACCCAGTACTTC. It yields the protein CASSLGTDSQETQYF.